Below are 5 T cell receptor beta chains sequenced from a single sample in a study of cytomegalovirus exposure and HLA in healthy donors. The PCR ran on 60 Vbeta and 13 Jbeta primers. Assay: immunoSEQ multiplex PCR; the TCRdb copy retains only in-frame clones and omits some. The profile covers around 99,000 clones, with roughly 82% appearing a single time and approximately 2.6% taken by the ten largest. Material: PBMCs. The receptors come from a man aged 25-40 years in good health and CMV-seropositive.

The CDR3 region is CASSSGQGKHEQYF. The CDR3 nucleotides read TGTGCCAGCAGTTCGGGACAGGGGAAGCACGAGCAGTACTTC. V is TRBV6-5 and J is TRBJ2-5; 10 bases align to TRBD1. The J call is doubtful: the DNA matches TRBJ2-7 better. The CDR3 is made up of 14 amino acids. Per the germline V gene, CDR1 is MNHEY and CDR2 is SVGAGI.

The chain employs TRBV5-5 and TRBJ1-2; D not certain. The CDR3 extends over 16 amino acids. CDR1 SGHKS and CDR2 YYEKEE come from the germline V gene (reference sequence). Trimming removed 0 bases from V and 8 bases from J, with 20 bases in between. In DNA, the CDR3 is TGTGCCAGCAGCTTGGCCGAGGAAATACCCACCCGCGGCTACACCTTC. It encodes CASSLAEEIPTRGYTF.

This clone was seen once. This chain joins TRBV7-9 and TRBJ1-4; TRBD1 matches at 7 bases. There are 15 residues in the CDR3. Germline assignment: CDR1 SEHNR and CDR2 FQNEAQ (reference sequence). Trimming at V came to 5 bases and at J to 8 bases, leaving 11 bases not matched to a gene. For the CDR3, the DNA is TGTGCCAGCAGCCCCGGACAGGTCTACGAAGAAAAACTGTTTTTT. Its protein product is CASSPGQVYEEKLFF.

A note on this clone: This same CDR3 is encoded by further DNA sequences in the sample. V gene TRBV5-1 combines with J gene TRBJ2-3, with D tentatively TRBD1 (6 bases). The CDR3 consists of 15 residues. Between the trimmed V and J ends, which lost 0 bases and 3 bases, there was a span of 11 bases. Germline V gives CDR1 SGHRS, CDR2 YFSETQ. The CDR3 DNA reads TGCGCCAGCAGCTTGGGGGGGCTGGGGACAGATACGCAGTATTTT. It yields the protein CASSLGGLGTDTQYF.

The chain couples TRBV5-6 to TRBJ1-1; no definite D call. The CDR3 runs 13 residues. CDR1 SGHDT and CDR2 YYEEEE come from the germline V gene. Trimming removed 0 bases at V and 4 bases at J, with 7 bases between. CDR3 amino acids: CASSLGGSTEAFF. The CDR3 DNA sequence: TGTGCCAGCAGCTTGGGAGGGTCCACTGAAGCTTTCTTT.